Here is one T cell receptor (beta chain) with its context. What antigen it recognizes has not been identified. Base qualities are missing; no much larger clone stands one base away. Library preparation employed the immunoSEQ multiplex PCR assay. The multiplex PCR relied on a mix of 60 forward primers for TCR Vbeta segments and 13 reverse primers for TCR Jbeta segments. Amplification of the CDR3 region of rearranged TCR beta genes was performed with a multiplex PCR assay on genomic DNA. The Illumina HiSeq System was used to sequence the amplified TCR beta libraries as 87-base-pair reads. In the source study's methods: A later analysis counted some 74 million unique TCR beta chains across the 650 to 800 repertoires, and some 11 million of these chains were shared by at least two donors. To remove PCR and sequencing errors, raw reads were error-corrected and collapsed into unique sequences using a nearest-neighbor algorithm that merged closely related sequences. V, D and J gene segments were assigned by aligning CDR3 sequences to IMGT reference sequences. For a sequence to be retained, at least a six-nucleotide match to both a V gene segment and a J gene segment was required. A rearrangement counted as productive if the CDR3 had no stop codons and remained in frame with V and J, and every other rearrangement counted as non-productive. CDR3 was defined according to IMGT convention as the region running from the second conserved V-encoded cysteine to the conserved J-encoded phenylalanine. In an earlier analysis of 587 of the donors, sequences lacking an unambiguous match to a single V gene segment were excluded. In an earlier analysis of 587 of the donors, a V segment was called functional when productive rearrangements were above 56.7%, and segregating when the standard deviation between donors exceeded 5%. A statistical classification framework was built to diagnose cytomegalovirus status from the catalog of TCR beta chain sequences. V and J gene assignment, in a later analysis, came from comparing TCR nucleotide sequences with IMGT/GENE-DB human TR gene sequences. In a later analysis, CDR3 sequences and most-parsimonious VDJ recombination scenarios were assigned using the TCRdist pipeline. In a later analysis, each TCR beta chain was defined by its CDR3 amino acid sequence together with its V-gene family, and reads lacking a unique V-gene family were excluded. In a later analysis, several hundred highly shared, low-generation-probability nucleotide sequences were removed to address suspected cross-contamination and a sequencing artifact. A later analysis calculated a clonal expansion index for each public chain from normalized within-repertoire ranks of inferred template counts. A later analysis computed generation probabilities with a VDJ recombination model fitted to out-of-frame rearrangements, and checked the results against IGoR. A later analysis scored TCR-TCR, TCR-HLA and TCR-CMV co-occurrence with hypergeometric tests, applying a repertoire-size bias correction to TCR pairs. A later analysis estimated false discovery rates by permuting HLA or CMV assignments 20 times. In a later analysis, co-occurring TCRs were grouped using DBSCAN, with TCRdist sequence similarity added in when clustering inside HLA-allele-positive subsets. Repertoires with fewer than 30,000 or more than 120,000 public chains, plus five repertoires with anomalous nucleotide sharing, were excluded from co-occurrence clustering. Drawn from immuneACCESS, this table holds only the in-frame rearrangements with V and J called that TCRdb kept. Clones are partly lost; checked studies trace under half to an unresolved V gene and leave the rest unexplained. For V, J and clone size, that table is used; D and trimming come from the DNA. The sample data list 83,000 or so clones, and 65% to 80% of these were observed just once. The ten largest clones take up over 9% of the sample.

The sample originates from a study of cytomegalovirus exposure and HLA in healthy donors (TCRdb year 2017). Describing the broader study: An earlier analysis of several hundred of the donors reported approximately 300 Gb of sequence data and roughly 100 million unique TCR beta sequences from around 200 million T cells. Donor age, sex, ethnicity and CMV serostatus were collected together with the repertoire data. Besides the first cohort of roughly 700 subjects, a separate validation cohort made up of roughly 130 different subjects was used. An early release that covered about 600 HLA-typed donors contained approximately 320 gigabases of sequencing data and around 85 million unique TCR sequences. The later analysis used no new phenotypic data to find candidate immune exposures, relying instead on TCR beta sequences and their occurrence across donors. A later analysis re-analyzed previously published TCR beta repertoires from roughly 600 donors and added high-resolution HLA genotyping to study TCR occurrence patterns. Roughly five DR-DQ haplotypes were handled as single units for association and clustering, since linkage in the cohort was strong. The study used immunosequencing to profile the T cell repertoires of more than 650 subjects and linked those repertoires to cytomegalovirus serostatus. An earlier analysis of around 580 of the donors used high-throughput TCR beta sequencing to judge whether each TCR beta V gene segment behaved as functional or pseudogenic. Genome-wide SNP genotypes for about 65% of the 666 donors were used in a later genetic analysis, which treated that subset as a discovery cohort. Among 398 genotyped donors of the cohort, an average of 235,054 unique TCR beta nucleotide sequences were sequenced per donor, 15% to 20% of them non-productive. Class I and class II HLA loci were covered by the typing at four-digit resolution. The study combined high-throughput TCR immunosequencing, statistical association of individual TCRs with disease status, and machine learning to predict cytomegalovirus infection status. The number of typed donors differed by locus: roughly 629-640 for A, B, C, DRB1 and DQB1; 522 for DQA1; 606 for DPA1; and some 450 for DPB1. Of the 300 to 400 genotyped donors, approximately 82% fell in the genetic ancestry cluster associated with self-reported Caucasian donors. Every repertoire in the discovery cohort had been generated on one and the same sequencing platform. The study aimed to test whether cataloging public T cell receptors could reveal signatures of past pathogen exposure.

Looking up the germline V gene yields CDR1 MNHNS and CDR2 SASEGT. The CDR3 measures 14 amino acids from cysteine to phenylalanine. Of all the DNA, just the CDR3 is kept, 42 bases in frame from base 1. Ends trimmed: V by 7 bases, J by 0 bases; bases unmatched to a gene: 4. The cohort consisted of some 730 healthy bone marrow donors. At the time of sampling, all cohort members were nominally healthy, though unrecorded immune exposures were likely present. The donor was CMV seropositive and belonged to the group of more than 250 seropositive cohort members. A peripheral blood sample was collected from each donor, and TCR beta sequencing was performed on peripheral blood mononuclear cells. Genomic DNA was extracted from the blood cell samples with the Qiagen DNeasy Blood Extraction Kit. Overall results and qualifications from the work: Compared with the approximately 710-donor mean, donors in an Asian-associated ancestry cluster had fewer N-insertions in productive TCRs, according to a later genetic analysis. When HLA alleles, especially DR and DQ, strongly co-occurred, TCR associations were difficult to assign to individual alleles. In a later analysis, several top co-occurrence clusters were reported to appear linked to parvovirus B19, influenza, CMV and Epstein-Barr virus. A later analysis found that HLA-associated TCR beta chains were more clonally expanded and had lower generation probabilities than equally common non-associated chains. An association between a missense DCLRE1C variant and V-gene and J-gene trimming of TCR beta chains was found in a later genetic analysis and replicated in an independent cohort. According to a later analysis, most CMV-associated TCR beta chains appeared to be HLA-restricted, and the HLA associations seemed to be driven largely by CMV exposure. Because some donors lacked HLA typing at each locus, the association tests relied only on the typed subset. In this cohort, only TCR beta chains were sequenced, and detectable features were limited by the absence of alpha or paired-chain data. A few of the identified cytomegalovirus-associated TCR beta chains were confirmed in vitro to be specific for cytomegalovirus antigens. Cytomegalovirus status was reported to be diagnosed by the classifier with high specificity and sensitivity in both the original and validation cohorts. Linkage disequilibrium might explain the correlated functional status among segregating V segments, but an unknown experimental factor could not be ruled out. In a later analysis, TCR association rates were found to vary across HLA loci, with the most associated TCRs seen for DRB1 alleles and the fewest for HLA-C alleles. While some public TCRs were present in many individuals, most TCR sequences turned up only very rarely across donors. Because counts were too low, some 16 rarely observed V segments, including chromosome 9 orphons, were excluded from the earlier analysis of 500 to 700 of the donors. The authors suggested that the approach could potentially be generalized to other disease states and immunological phenotypes. The presence/absence analyses assumed that sequencing depth was roughly uniform across donors, and that assumption may not be true. An earlier analysis of around 600 of the donors showed that most TCR beta V segments appeared in productive rearrangements either about 87% or about 30% of the time, which broadly matched IMGT annotations. A further reported finding was that TCR beta sequences accurately predicted the HLA-A and HLA-B alleles for most subjects in the first cohort. A total of 164 TCR beta chains were listed by the study as associated with cytomegalovirus. In a later analysis, around 17,000 TCR beta sequences were associated with specific HLA alleles at a false discovery rate of 0.05. Because the 87-base-pair reads could not distinguish some IMGT-functional V segments, including TRBV6-2 and TRBV6-3, those segments were excluded. A cluster of highly shared sequence variants was judged likely to be a technical artifact of the sequencing pipeline. The only immune exposure information available for the cohort was CMV serostatus.

This TCR came from a young man in good health and CMV-seropositive. Material for sequencing was PBMCs. The V and J segments used are TRBV6-1 and TRBJ2-7, with TRBD1 matching 9 junction bases. The nucleotide sequence reads TGTGCCAGCACCAACAGGGGGCTCTCCTACGAGCAGTACTTC. This gives the protein CASTNRGLSYEQYF.